The 24 T cell receptor beta chains below all came from one sample that was sequenced in a study of OX40 agonist ivuxolimab in advanced cancers. Data came from immunoSEQ multiplex PCR; TCRdb stores just in-frame clones and leaves some out. The sample contains tens of thousands of clones, more than 75% of which appear only once. The sequencing here drew on CD4+ or CD8+ T cells sorted from blood, taken in a trial of the OX40 agonist ivuxolimab. The receptors come from an adult with an advanced solid tumor such as melanoma, head and neck, liver or kidney cancer.

The CDR3 sequence: CASSPGTSGIQYF. CDR3 in DNA: TGTGCCAGCAGCCCCGGGACTAGCGGCATTCAGTACTTC. The V and J genes are TRBV6-1 and TRBJ2-4; TRBD2 matches at 11 bases. Germline assignment: CDR1 MNHNS and CDR2 SASEGT. The CDR3 loop spans 13 amino acids. V shed 6 bases and J 9 bases; nucleotides not matched to a gene: 4.

The chain has TRBV6-1 and TRBJ2-5, with a possible D match to TRBD2 (6 bases). Germline loops: CDR1 MNHNS, CDR2 SASEGT. V lost 4 bases to trimming and J lost 5 bases, with 11 bases between them. CDR3 length equals 13 residues. The CDR3, as DNA: TGTGCCAGCAGTGTCGGGACTTCGGAGACCCAGTACTTC. It is translated as CASSVGTSETQYF.

This clone was picked up a small number of times. The rearrangement joins TRBV5-6 to TRBJ1-5, with D unresolved. Germline-derived CDR1 and CDR2 are SGHDT and YYEEEE. The CDR3 consists of 15 residues. V dropped 4 bases and J dropped 6 bases, with 17 bases sitting between them. DNA for the CDR3: TGTGCCAGCAGCCAAGGTTGGAGCAGCGGTCAGCCCCAGCATTTT. It is translated as CASSQGWSSGQPQHF.

This chain links TRBV7-2 with TRBJ1-4; possible D gene TRBD1, 6 bases. CDR3 length equals 16 residues. V was cut by 1 base and J by 8 bases, with 17 bases left in between. Germline V gene sequence: CDR1 SGHTA, CDR2 FQGNSA. For the CDR3, the DNA is TGTGCCAGCAGCTTAGGGGGGGCGGGCGTAGGCGAAAAACTGTTTTTT. This translates into CASSLGGAGVGEKLFF.

The CDR3 coding sequence is TGCGCCAGCAGCGTAGGACAGCACGGGGAGACCCAGTACTTC. Its protein product is CASSVGQHGETQYF. The chain uses TRBV5-1 and TRBJ2-5; tentative D call: TRBD1 (6 bases). The CDR3 is 14 amino acids. V was cut by 4 bases and J by 5 bases, with 15 bases left in between. Germline V lookup: CDR1 SGHRS, CDR2 YFSETQ.

The rearrangement links TRBV7-2 to TRBJ2-7; 9 bases match TRBD2. V shed 6 bases and J 1 base; nucleotides not matched to a gene: 13. Germline V CDR1 and CDR2: SGHTA, FQGNSA. The CDR3 runs to 17 residues. CDR3 in amino acids: CASRRDVSGSRSYEQYF. The CDR3 DNA reads as TGTGCCAGCAGGCGGGATGTTAGCGGGAGCCGGTCCTACGAGCAGTACTTC.

In its sample, this clone was seen once. The rearrangement links TRBV28 to TRBJ2-2, with D unclear. Germline lookup yields CDR1 MDHEN and CDR2 SYDVKM. Trimming removed 4 bases at V and 13 bases at J, with 16 bases between. The CDR3 has 13 amino acids. As DNA, the CDR3 is TGTGCCAGCAGTTACTCCGGGCCATCGAGGCTGTTTTTT. This sequence encodes CASSYSGPSRLFF.

A few counts support this clone. This sequence joins TRBV18 and TRBJ2-6, with TRBD2 as a possible D gene (7 bases). Trimming shortened V by 3 bases and J by 0 bases, and 12 bases separated the two germline ends. Germline CDR1 is KGHSH and CDR2 is LQKENI. There are 17 residues in the CDR3. The CDR3 nucleotides are TGTGCCAGCTCACCGCGGCGGGGGCTCTCTGGGGCCAACGTCCTGACTTTC. It encodes CASSPRRGLSGANVLTF.

This chain uses TRBV5-1 with TRBJ2-6, with unresolved D. Between the trimmed V and J ends, which lost 9 bases and 4 bases, there was a span of 14 bases. Germline V gene data show CDR1 as SGHRS and CDR2 as YFSETQ. The CDR3 extends over 14 amino acids. Written as DNA, the CDR3 is TGCGCCACCAGGACGGGTCTAGGGGCCAACGTCCTGACTTTC. As protein: CATRTGLGANVLTF.

This chain joins TRBV19 and TRBJ2-7, with 8 bases fitting TRBD1. Per the germline V gene, CDR1 is LNHDA and CDR2 is SQIVND (reference sequence). CDR3 length: 13 residues. Losses at the gene ends were 5 bases for V and 6 bases for J; bases not matched to a gene: 6. This CDR3 is CASSRQGTGEQYF. DNA of the CDR3: TGTGCCAGTAGTCGCCAGGGGACAGGCGAGCAGTACTTC.

The genes are TRBV7-2 and TRBJ2-1; TRBD2 agrees at 9 bases. The V segment lost 0 bases and the J segment 8 bases; nucleotides outside the gene matches: 8. This CDR3 has 16 amino acids. Germline V gene data show CDR1 as SGHTA and CDR2 as FQGNSA. CDR3 sequence reads: CASSLAWAGGQDEQFF. The CDR3 region has the DNA TGTGCCAGCAGCTTAGCGTGGGCGGGGGGGCAGGATGAGCAGTTCTTC.

V usage is TRBV10-3 and J usage is TRBJ2-5, with D perhaps TRBD1 (5 bases). Trimming removed 0 bases from V and 9 bases from J, with 14 bases in between. The germline CDR1 and CDR2 sequences are ENHRY and SYGVKD. The CDR3 is made up of 14 amino acids. The CDR3 region is CAISESQGTLSQYF. The CDR3 DNA follows: TGTGCCATCAGTGAGTCGCAGGGAACCTTGTCCCAGTACTTC.

This clone was recorded a few times. The gene calls are TRBV9 and TRBJ1-2, with D tentatively TRBD1 (5 bases). Germline loops: CDR1 SGDLS, CDR2 YYNGEE. V was trimmed by 0 bases and J by 4 bases, leaving 19 bases between them. CDR3 length: 17 amino acids. CDR3 loop: CASSVEPLGQGLYGYTF. CDR3 in DNA: TGTGCCAGCAGCGTAGAGCCCCTAGGGCAGGGCCTCTATGGCTACACCTTC.

V and J are TRBV7-2 and TRBJ2-7; D is uncertain. This CDR3 region has 14 residues. Trimming left V 2 bases short and J 5 bases short, with 13 bases between. Per germline, CDR1 SGHTA and CDR2 FQGNSA. Here the CDR3 DNA reads TGTGCCAGCAGCTTAAGACCCCGTTCCCACGAGCAGTACTTC. Encoded protein: CASSLRPRSHEQYF.

This clone appeared once. The rearrangement uses TRBV7-9 and TRBJ1-1, with D maybe TRBD1 (6 bases). Germline CDR1 and CDR2: SEHNR and FQNEAQ (reference sequence). V was pared by 5 bases and J by 4 bases, with 11 bases between. The CDR3 has 13 amino acids. CDR3 protein: CASSLIGGTEAFF. In nucleotides, the CDR3 is TGTGCCAGCAGCCTCATAGGGGGCACTGAAGCTTTCTTT.

Only one count was recorded for this clone. The V gene is TRBV6-6, the J gene TRBJ2-6; weak D call: TRBD1 (6 bases). Germline V gene lookup returns CDR1 MNHNY and CDR2 SVGAGI (reference sequence). This CDR3 region has 16 residues. Trimming cost V 2 bases and J 0 bases, with 8 bases left between them. CDR3 in amino acids: CASSYGTTSGANVLTF. The CDR3 nucleotides read TGTGCCAGCAGTTACGGGACAACCTCTGGGGCCAACGTCCTGACTTTC.

V gene TRBV6-4 combines with J gene TRBJ1-5, with D hard to call. Trimming took off 3 bases at V and 1 base at J, with 10 bases between the two ends. The CDR3 extends over 15 amino acids. CDR1 is MRHNA and CDR2 is SNTAGT in the germline V gene. CDR3 amino acids: CASSDFGGSNQPQHF. DNA for the CDR3: TGTGCCAGCAGTGATTTTGGTGGGAGCAATCAGCCCCAGCATTTT.

On this clone: The same CDR3 is also encoded by other DNA sequences in this sample. V gene TRBV7-9 combines with J gene TRBJ1-1; no firm D call. CDR1 SEHNR and CDR2 FQNEAQ come from the germline V gene (reference sequence). Trimming stripped 1 base from V and 2 bases from J, with 5 bases between. CDR3 size: 13 residues. This CDR3 is CASSLEANTEAFF. CDR3 bases: TGTGCCAGCAGCTTAGAAGCTAACACTGAAGCTTTCTTT.

The V gene is TRBV10-2, the J gene TRBJ2-2, with a weak D call TRBD1 (6 bases). The V gene's germline CDR1 is WSHSY and CDR2 SAAADI. The CDR3 runs to 13 residues. V lost 7 bases, J lost 4 bases, and 10 bases lay in between. The CDR3 region is CASIDRSTGELFF. In nucleotides, the CDR3 is TGCGCCAGCATCGACAGGAGCACCGGGGAGCTGTTTTTT.

The rearrangement uses TRBV7-9 and TRBJ1-2; D is possibly TRBD1 (6 bases). Trimming removed 3 bases from V and 2 bases from J, with 13 bases in between. The CDR3 extends over 15 amino acids. Germline V gene data show CDR1 as SEHNR and CDR2 as FQNEAQ (reference sequence). The CDR3: CASSFLDRQNYGYTF. As DNA, the CDR3 is TGTGCCAGCAGCTTCCTCGACAGGCAGAACTATGGCTACACCTTC.

The chain carries TRBV27 and TRBJ1-1; D uncertain. CDR1 MNHEY and CDR2 SMNVEV come from the germline V gene (reference sequence). Trimming took 8 bases from V and 0 from J, leaving 22 bases between them. This CDR3 is built from 17 residues. CDR3 loop: CASSPAGLGGLNTEAFF. The CDR3 region has the DNA TGTGCCAGCTCTCCTGCAGGCCTTGGTGGGTTGAACACTGAAGCTTTCTTT.

The rearrangement uses TRBV7-2 and TRBJ2-1; D ambiguous. The CDR3 has 14 residues. CDR1 and CDR2 (germline): SGHTA, FQGNSA. V was clipped by 4 bases and J by 1 base, with 8 bases between them. Written as DNA, the CDR3 is TGTGCCAGCAGCTCTGAAGGATCCTACAATGAGCAGTTCTTC. Protein sequence: CASSSEGSYNEQFF.

V is TRBV5-4 and J is TRBJ2-2, with 7 nucleotides matching TRBD1. Trimming cost V 4 bases and J 2 bases; bases outside gene matches: 8. The CDR3 covers 16 residues. The germline V gene encodes CDR1 SGHNT and CDR2 YYREEE (reference sequence). The CDR3 is CASSTLGQANTGELFF. The CDR3 DNA reads TGTGCCAGCAGCACCCTTGGACAGGCAAACACCGGGGAGCTGTTTTTT. Combining the CDR3 with reference TRBV5-4 and TRBJ2-2 gives the whole variable domain ETGVTQSPTHLIKTRGQQVTLRCSSQSGHNTVSWYQQALGQGPQFIFQYYREEENGRGNFPPRFSGLQFPNYSSELNVNALELDDSALYLCASSTLGQANTGELFFGEGSRLTVL.

The rearrangement joins TRBV4-2 to TRBJ2-1; D not resolved. V was clipped by 4 bases and J by 7 bases, with 14 bases between them. The germline V gene encodes CDR1 LGHNA and CDR2 YNFKEQ. This CDR3 has 14 residues. The CDR3 spells CASSPRVGGNEQFF. The DNA of the CDR3 is TGTGCCAGCAGCCCAAGAGTCGGTGGAAATGAGCAGTTCTTC.